This T cell receptor beta chain originates from a study of T cell responses to AZD1222 COVID-19 vaccine. Study conclusions and caveats: A rise in Spike-specific TCR breadth and depth followed two AZD1222 doses. Without day 14 samples, only post-peak T cell repertoires were studied.

Sequencing was performed with immunoSEQ multiplex PCR; in TCRdb, only in-frame clones are kept and a portion is missing. The repertoire consists of some 150,000 clones, with around 90% occurring once and the leading ten covering less than 2%. Concerning this clone: Its antigen is not identified.

The sequence was obtained from an adult who received the AZD1222 COVID-19 vaccine. The sequenced sample was peripheral blood, obtained 28 days after the second AZD1222 dose.

The CDR3 DNA reads TGTGCCAGCAGGATTCGGATACACCTCAGGGAAGGCGATCAGCCCCAGCATTTT. Translated, it gives CASRIRIHLREGDQPQHF. J is TRBJ1-5 and V is TRBV2; TRBD1 might be the D (5 bases). CDR1 and CDR2 (germline): SNHLY, FYNNEI. V lost 6 bases to trimming and J lost 5 bases, with 26 bases between them. The CDR3 is made up of 18 amino acids.